The rows below give T cell receptor beta chains drawn from one sample of a study of CD8 T cells in ankylosing spondylitis. MiXCR, run by TCRdb on the 5' RACE reads, gives a single entry per CDR3 protein. The sample yields a few hundred thousand distinct CDR3 sequences, roughly 18% seen once. The sequencing input was blood, either unsorted or a sorted T cell fraction (not recorded which). The receptors were gathered from a male donor with ankylosing spondylitis. Each CDR3 is given with its conserved first and last residue. Fields, in order: CDR3 DNA, CDR3 protein, J gene, V gene, D gene, CDR3 length, clone size. The D gene is left open where the match is weak. Size tells how often a clone was seen (once, few, many) or the class of an expanded clone, and some rows leave it out.

TGTGCCAGCAGAAGCGGGAATAACAATGAGCAGTTCTTC	CASRSGNNNEQFF	TRBJ2-1	TRBV7-9	TRBD2	13	NA
TGCGCCAGCAGCCCTACTAGCGGGACAGATACGCAGTATTTT	CASSPTSGTDTQYF	TRBJ2-3	TRBV4-3	TRBD2	14	many
TGTGCCAGCAGTTTTACGGGGGTGGGCGAGCAGTACTTC	CASSFTGVGEQYF	TRBJ2-7	TRBV12-3/TRBV12-4	NA	13	many
TGCGCCAGCAGCCCGAGACAGGGGGGGTATAGTGAGCAGTTCTTC	CASSPRQGGYSEQFF	TRBJ2-1	TRBV5-1	TRBD1	15	NA
TGTGCCAACAAAGGACCAAAGGTTTACGAGCAGTACTTC	CANKGPKVYEQYF	TRBJ2-7	TRBV6-1	NA	13	many
TGTGCCAGCAACGGGGGGGCTGGGGAGCTGTTTTTT	CASNGGAGELFF	TRBJ2-2	TRBV12-3/TRBV12-4	TRBD2	12	few
TGCAGCGTGGGGACTAGCATCACGGGCAATGAGCAGTTCTTC	CSVGTSITGNEQFF	TRBJ2-1	TRBV29-1	TRBD2	14	many
TGTGCCAGCACCCCCTCTATATCAGCCTATGGCTACACCTTC	CASTPSISAYGYTF	TRBJ1-2	TRBV12-3/TRBV12-4	NA	14	few
TGTGCCAGCAGCCAAGAATACGACAGCTTAGGTTATGGCTACACCTTC	CASSQEYDSLGYGYTF	TRBJ1-2	TRBV4-2	NA	16	NA
TGTGCCAGCAGACTTAGCGGCTCCTACAATGAGCAGTTCTTC	CASRLSGSYNEQFF	TRBJ2-1	TRBV27	NA	14	NA
TGTGCCAGCTCAGTTTTACCCCCCAACACTGAAGCTTTCTTT	CASSVLPPNTEAFF	TRBJ1-1	TRBV18	NA	14	few
TGTGCCAGCAGTTTATCGGGCACAGGGTTTCCACCGTCCTACGAGCAGTACTTC	CASSLSGTGFPPSYEQYF	TRBJ2-7	TRBV27	NA	18	few
TGTGCCAGCAGCTTAGCGGGTTCCAACCCTTACAATGAGCAGTTCTTC	CASSLAGSNPYNEQFF	TRBJ2-1	TRBV7-6	NA	16	NA
TGCAGTGCTACTACCCCGGGAACCTATACCTACGAGCAGTACTTC	CSATTPGTYTYEQYF	TRBJ2-7	TRBV20-1	NA	15	NA
TGCAGTGCTATCGGACAGAACACCGGGGAGCTGTTTTTT	CSAIGQNTGELFF	TRBJ2-2	TRBV20-1	NA	13	few
TGCGCCAGCACCACTTGGATGGCAGCGAACACCGGGGAGCTGTTTTTT	CASTTWMAANTGELFF	TRBJ2-2	TRBV5-1	NA	16	many
TGTGCCAGCAGCTTAGGGGGGGTGGATCAGCCCCAGCATTTT	CASSLGGVDQPQHF	TRBJ1-5	TRBV7-9	NA	14	NA
TGTGCCAGCAGCCCGCACCGCCCGAGGGAGACCACTGAAGCTTTCTTT	CASSPHRPRETTEAFF	TRBJ1-1	TRBV13	NA	16	few
TGCAGCGTTGAAGCCCCCCAACTAGCGGGAACATACGAGCAGTACTTC	CSVEAPQLAGTYEQYF	TRBJ2-7	TRBV29-1	TRBD2	16	NA
TGTGCCAGCAGCGTAAGAGGGTCCGGAAACACCATATATTTT	CASSVRGSGNTIYF	TRBJ1-3	TRBV7-8	NA	14	few
TGTGCCTGGACCCTCGGACTAGCTGGAACCGGGGAGCTGTTTTTT	CAWTLGLAGTGELFF	TRBJ2-2	TRBV30	TRBD2	15	NA
TGTGCCAGCAGCAAAGGACAGGGGGCAAATGATGGCTACACCTTC	CASSKGQGANDGYTF	TRBJ1-2	TRBV13	TRBD1	15	NA
TGCGCCAGCAGCTTCAGGACGGGGGCAACCGGGGAGCTGTTTTTT	CASSFRTGATGELFF	TRBJ2-2	TRBV5-1	NA	15	many
TGCGCCAGCAGCCCCCAATGGACTAGGTCGGATGAGCAGTTCTTC	CASSPQWTRSDEQFF	TRBJ2-1	TRBV4-1	TRBD2	15	many
TGCGCCAGCAGCGAGGTCCCTCTCAATTCACCCCTCCACTTT	CASSEVPLNSPLHF	TRBJ1-6	TRBV5-1	NA	14	NA
TGTGCCAGCAGCTTTCACAGGGAGGCCACTGAAGCTTTCTTT	CASSFHREATEAFF	TRBJ1-1	TRBV7-2	NA	14	few
TGTGCTAGTGGTTTGCGCGGCACAGATACGCAGTATTTT	CASGLRGTDTQYF	TRBJ2-3	TRBV12-5	NA	13	NA
TGTGCCAGCAGCACGGGACGGGCGAACACTGAAGCTTTCTTT	CASSTGRANTEAFF	TRBJ1-1	TRBV12-3/TRBV12-4	NA	14	few
TGCGCCAGCAGCCCGGGGAGACTAGCGGGAGCATCCTACAATGAGCAGTTCTTC	CASSPGRLAGASYNEQFF	TRBJ2-1	TRBV4-1	TRBD2	18	many
TGTGCCAGCAGTTTAGGGGACAGGGGTACGGAGACCCAGTACTTC	CASSLGDRGTETQYF	TRBJ2-5	TRBV12-3/TRBV12-4	TRBD1	15	many
TGTGCCAGCAGTACCCGGGACGTTGGGACCTACGAGCAGTACTTC	CASSTRDVGTYEQYF	TRBJ2-7	TRBV12-3/TRBV12-4	NA	15	few
TGTGCCAGCAGTTACTCTTCTGCGGGAGGGCCTAACAATGAGCAGTTCTTC	CASSYSSAGGPNNEQFF	TRBJ2-1	TRBV6-5	TRBD2	17	once
TGCGCCAGCAGCTTGGCTTCACTAGCGAGTTACAATGAGCAGTTCTTC	CASSLASLASYNEQFF	TRBJ2-1	TRBV5-1	TRBD2	16	NA
TGTGCCTCTGGGGGACGGATCTATGGCTACACCTTC	CASGGRIYGYTF	TRBJ1-2	TRBV6-1	NA	12	many
TGTGCCAGCAGCTTTTACGGTGATGGGACCCAGTACTTC	CASSFYGDGTQYF	TRBJ2-5	TRBV7-2	NA	13	NA
TGCAGCGTTGAAGGGGGAACTAGCGGTACCTACGAGCAGTACTTC	CSVEGGTSGTYEQYF	TRBJ2-7	TRBV29-1	TRBD2	15	many
TGTGCCTGGAGTTGGGGCGGAAACTATGGCTACACCTTC	CAWSWGGNYGYTF	TRBJ1-2	TRBV30	NA	13	NA
TGTGCCAGCAGTTTCGGGCTAGCGGGAGTCGAGCAGTACTTC	CASSFGLAGVEQYF	TRBJ2-7	TRBV28	TRBD2	14	NA
TGTGCCAGCAGCCCGACTAGCGGGGCTTACTACGAGCAGTACTTC	CASSPTSGAYYEQYF	TRBJ2-7	TRBV3-1	TRBD2	15	NA
TGTGCCAGCAGCTTGGAGGACGTAGAGGGGGATGAGCAGTTCTTC	CASSLEDVEGDEQFF	TRBJ2-1	TRBV7-8	NA	15	NA
TGCGCCAGCAGCTTGCGACAGGGGTTAGATACGCAGTATTTT	CASSLRQGLDTQYF	TRBJ2-3	TRBV5-1	TRBD1	14	NA
TGTGCCAGCAGTCTCAGGGTGGGCAATCAGCCCCAGCATTTT	CASSLRVGNQPQHF	TRBJ1-5	TRBV12-3/TRBV12-4	NA	14	few
TGTGCCAGCAGCTTAGAGGGGGTTCCCTACGAGCAGTACTTC	CASSLEGVPYEQYF	TRBJ2-7	TRBV7-9	NA	14	many
TGCGCCAGCAGCCCCCGGGGGCTAGCGGTCCAAGAGACCCAGTACTTC	CASSPRGLAVQETQYF	TRBJ2-5	TRBV5-1	NA	16	NA